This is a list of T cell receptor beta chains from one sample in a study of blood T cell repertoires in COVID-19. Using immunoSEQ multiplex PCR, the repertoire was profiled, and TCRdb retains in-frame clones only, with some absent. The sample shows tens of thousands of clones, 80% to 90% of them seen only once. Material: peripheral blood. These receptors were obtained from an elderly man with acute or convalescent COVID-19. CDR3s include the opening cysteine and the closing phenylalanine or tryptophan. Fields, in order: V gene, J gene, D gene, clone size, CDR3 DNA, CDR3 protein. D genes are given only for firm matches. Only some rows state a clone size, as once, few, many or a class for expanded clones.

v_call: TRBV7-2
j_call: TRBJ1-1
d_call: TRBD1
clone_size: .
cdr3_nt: TGTGCCAGCAGCGCCGGGACAGGGGTAAAAGGCACTGAAGCTTTCTTT
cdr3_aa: CASSAGTGVKGTEAFF

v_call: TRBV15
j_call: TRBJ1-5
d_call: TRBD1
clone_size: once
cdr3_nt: TGTGCCACCAGCACGGACAGGGAGAATCAGCCCCAGCATTTT
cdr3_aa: CATSTDRENQPQHF

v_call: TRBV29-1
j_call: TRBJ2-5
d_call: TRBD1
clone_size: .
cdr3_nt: TGCAGCGTTGAAGGGACAGGGGGCTCTCCCCAGTACTTC
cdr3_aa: CSVEGTGGSPQYF

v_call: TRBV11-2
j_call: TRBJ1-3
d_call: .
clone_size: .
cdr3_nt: TGTGCCAGCAGCTTAGCGAGCTCTGGAAACACCATATATTTT
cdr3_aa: CASSLASSGNTIYF

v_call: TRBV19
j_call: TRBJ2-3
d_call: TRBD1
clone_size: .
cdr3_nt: TGTGCCAGTACCCCTGCCCCAGGGGGCCTCGTTACGCAGTATTTT
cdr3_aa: CASTPAPGGLVTQYF

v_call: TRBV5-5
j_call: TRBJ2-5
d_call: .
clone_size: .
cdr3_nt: TGTGCCAGCAGCTCGGGAGGAGGGGGCCAAGAGACCCAGTACTTC
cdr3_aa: CASSSGGGGQETQYF

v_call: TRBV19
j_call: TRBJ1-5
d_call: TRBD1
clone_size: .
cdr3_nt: TGTGCCAGTAGTTCGGGGAACGGACAGGCTTACAATCAGCCCCAGCATTTT
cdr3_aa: CASSSGNGQAYNQPQHF

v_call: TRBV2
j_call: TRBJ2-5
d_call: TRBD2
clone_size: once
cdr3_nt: TGTGCCAGCAGTTGGGGGGGACCTGGCCAAGAGACCCAGTACTTC
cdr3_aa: CASSWGGPGQETQYF

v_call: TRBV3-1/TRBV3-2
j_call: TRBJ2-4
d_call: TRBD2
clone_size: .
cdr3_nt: TGTGCCAGCAGCCAAGAAAGTAGCGGGGGGGCTTTGGACAAAAACATTCAGTACTTC
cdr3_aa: CASSQESSGGALDKNIQYF

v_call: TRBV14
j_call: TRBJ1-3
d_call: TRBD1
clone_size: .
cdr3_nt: TGTGCCACCAGACAGGGGGGAAGAAACACCATATATTTT
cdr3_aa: CATRQGGRNTIYF

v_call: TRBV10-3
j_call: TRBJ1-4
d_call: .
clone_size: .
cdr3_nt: TGTGCCATCAGCTCCGTGGGAGGGAATGAAAAACTGTTTTTT
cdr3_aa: CAISSVGGNEKLFF

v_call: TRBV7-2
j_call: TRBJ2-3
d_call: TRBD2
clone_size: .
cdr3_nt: TGTGCCAGCAGCATTAAAGCGGGGGGGCCCCATACGCAGTATTTT
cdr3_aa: CASSIKAGGPHTQYF

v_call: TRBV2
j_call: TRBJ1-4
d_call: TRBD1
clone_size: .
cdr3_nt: TGTGCCAGCAGCAATGACAGGGGATTGGGAAAACTGTTTTTT
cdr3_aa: CASSNDRGLGKLFF

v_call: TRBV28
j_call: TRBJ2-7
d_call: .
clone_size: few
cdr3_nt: TGTGCCAGCAGTCCCAGGGGGGAGACAGGGAGCTACGAGCAGTACTTC
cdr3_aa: CASSPRGETGSYEQYF

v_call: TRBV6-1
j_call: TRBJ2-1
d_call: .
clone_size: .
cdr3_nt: TGTGCCAGCAGTGAATGGGCAGCCAACAATGAGCAGTTCTTC
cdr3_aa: CASSEWAANNEQFF

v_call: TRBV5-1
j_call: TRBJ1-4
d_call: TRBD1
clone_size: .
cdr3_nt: TGCGCCAGCAGCACAGGACAGGCTAATGAAAAACTGTTTTTT
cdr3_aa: CASSTGQANEKLFF

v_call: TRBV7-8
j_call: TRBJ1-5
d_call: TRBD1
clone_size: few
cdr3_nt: TGTGCCAGCAGCTTCGACAGGGTTGGGCAGCCCCAGCATTTT
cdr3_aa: CASSFDRVGQPQHF

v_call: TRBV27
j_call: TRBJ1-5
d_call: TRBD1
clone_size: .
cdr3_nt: TGTGCCAGCAGTTCAACAGGGGGCAGGCAGCCCCAGCATTTT
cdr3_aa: CASSSTGGRQPQHF

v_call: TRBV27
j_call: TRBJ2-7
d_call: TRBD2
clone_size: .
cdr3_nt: TGTGCCAGCAAGCGGGGGAGCTCCTACGAGCAGTACTTC
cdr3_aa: CASKRGSSYEQYF

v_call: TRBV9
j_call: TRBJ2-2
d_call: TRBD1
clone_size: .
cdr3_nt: TGTGCCAGCAGCGTTCACAGGGGTTTTTACACCGGGGAGCTGTTTTTT
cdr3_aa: CASSVHRGFYTGELFF

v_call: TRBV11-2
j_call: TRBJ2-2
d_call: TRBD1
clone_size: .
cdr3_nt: TGTGCCAGCAGCCTTATGACAGGGGCGGCCACCGGGGAGCTGTTTTTT
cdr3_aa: CASSLMTGAATGELFF

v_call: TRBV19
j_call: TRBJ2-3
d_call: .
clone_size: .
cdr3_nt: TGTGCCAGTAGCCAGAACAGAAATACGCAGTATTTT
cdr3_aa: CASSQNRNTQYF

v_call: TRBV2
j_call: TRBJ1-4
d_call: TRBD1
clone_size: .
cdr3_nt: TGTGCCAGCTCCCGAGGGGGCCGCGAAAAACTGTTTTTT
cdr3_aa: CASSRGGREKLFF

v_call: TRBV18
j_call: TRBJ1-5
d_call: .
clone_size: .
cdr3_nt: TGTGCCAGCTCACCGCCCGAGACAGGCAATCAGCCCCAGCATTTT
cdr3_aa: CASSPPETGNQPQHF

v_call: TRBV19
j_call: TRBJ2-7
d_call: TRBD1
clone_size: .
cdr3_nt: TGTGCCAGTAGTACGGACAGGGACGAGCAGTACTTC
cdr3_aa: CASSTDRDEQYF

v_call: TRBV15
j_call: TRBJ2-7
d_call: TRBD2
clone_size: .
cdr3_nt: TGTGCCACCAGCAGAGATACGGGGGGTTTCGACGAGCAGTACTTC
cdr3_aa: CATSRDTGGFDEQYF

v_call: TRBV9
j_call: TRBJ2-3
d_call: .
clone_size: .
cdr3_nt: TGTGCCAGCAGCGTAGAAGCACAGGGACCCGATACGCAGTATTTT
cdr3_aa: CASSVEAQGPDTQYF

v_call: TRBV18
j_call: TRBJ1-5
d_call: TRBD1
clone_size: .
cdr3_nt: TGTGCCAGCTCACCGGACAGGATTTCCAATCAGCCCCAGCATTTT
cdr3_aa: CASSPDRISNQPQHF

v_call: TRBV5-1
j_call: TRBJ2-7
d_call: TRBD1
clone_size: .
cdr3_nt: TGCGCCAGCAGCTCTAGGACAGGGGGCTACGAGCAGTACTTC
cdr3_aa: CASSSRTGGYEQYF

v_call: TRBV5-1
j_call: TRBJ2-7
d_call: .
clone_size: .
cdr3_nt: TGCGCCAGCAGCTTGGTAAGCGGTGCCTCCTACGAGCAGTACTTC
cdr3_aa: CASSLVSGASYEQYF

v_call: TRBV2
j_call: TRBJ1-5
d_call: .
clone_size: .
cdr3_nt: TGTGCCAGTGATTGGCAGAGGGGGCAGCCCCAGCATTTT
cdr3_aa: CASDWQRGQPQHF

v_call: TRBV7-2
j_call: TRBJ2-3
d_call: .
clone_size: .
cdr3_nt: TGTGCCAGCAGCTTAGAGGCGGGATATACAGATACGCAGTATTTT
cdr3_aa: CASSLEAGYTDTQYF

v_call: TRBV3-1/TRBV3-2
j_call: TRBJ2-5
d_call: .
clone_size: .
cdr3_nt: TGTGCCAGCAGCCGGACGGGGGGCCGAGAGACCCAGTACTTC
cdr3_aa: CASSRTGGRETQYF

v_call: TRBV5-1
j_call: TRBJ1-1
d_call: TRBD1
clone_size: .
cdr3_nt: TGCGCCAGCAGCGTGAATCCTACAGGGGCGGGCACTGAAGCTTTCTTT
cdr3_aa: CASSVNPTGAGTEAFF